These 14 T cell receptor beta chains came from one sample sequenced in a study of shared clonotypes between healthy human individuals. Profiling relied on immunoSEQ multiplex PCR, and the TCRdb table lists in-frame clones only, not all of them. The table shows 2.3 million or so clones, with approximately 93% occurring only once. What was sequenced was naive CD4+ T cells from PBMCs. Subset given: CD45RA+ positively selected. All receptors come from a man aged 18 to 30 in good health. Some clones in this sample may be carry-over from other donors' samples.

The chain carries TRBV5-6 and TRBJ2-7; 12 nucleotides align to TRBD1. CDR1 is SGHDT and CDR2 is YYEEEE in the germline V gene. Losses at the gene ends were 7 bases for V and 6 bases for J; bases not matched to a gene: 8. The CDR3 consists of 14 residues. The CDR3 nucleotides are TGTGCCAGCCGAGGGGACAGGGGGCTTGGCGAGCAGTACTTC. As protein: CASRGDRGLGEQYF.

The CDR3 DNA reads TGTGCCAGCAGCTCCGAGCGGGAGGGCCGATACAATGAGCAGTTCTTC. This sequence encodes CASSSEREGRYNEQFF. The chain combines TRBV5-6 with TRBJ2-1; TRBD2 matches 10 bases. Germline CDR1 is SGHDT and CDR2 is YYEEEE. The CDR3 extends over 16 amino acids. V was pared by 3 bases and J by 4 bases, with 7 bases of the junction left unmatched.

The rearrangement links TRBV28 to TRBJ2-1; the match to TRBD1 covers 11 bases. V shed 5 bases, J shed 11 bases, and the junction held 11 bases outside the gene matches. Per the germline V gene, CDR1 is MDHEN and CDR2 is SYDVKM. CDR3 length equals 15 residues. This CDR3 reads CASSTPGQGGPQQFF. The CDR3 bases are TGTGCCAGCAGTACCCCGGGACAGGGGGGACCTCAGCAGTTCTTC.

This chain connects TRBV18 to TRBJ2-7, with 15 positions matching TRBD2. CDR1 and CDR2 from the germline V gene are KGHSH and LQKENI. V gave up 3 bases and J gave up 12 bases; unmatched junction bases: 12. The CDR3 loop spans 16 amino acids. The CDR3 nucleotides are TGTGCCAGCTCACCTAACTTACCCGGGACTAGCGGGGGGTTGTACTTC. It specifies CASSPNLPGTSGGLYF.

DNA for the CDR3: TGTGCCTGGAGTGCTCGGGGGACAGGAAAAGAGACCCAGTACTTC. This encodes CAWSARGTGKETQYF. The rearrangement uses TRBV30 and TRBJ2-5; 8 nucleotides agree with TRBD1. The V segment lost 1 base and the J segment 3 bases; nucleotides outside the gene matches: 7. The CDR3 consists of 15 residues. The germline CDR1 and CDR2 sequences are GTSNPN and SVGIG (reference sequence).

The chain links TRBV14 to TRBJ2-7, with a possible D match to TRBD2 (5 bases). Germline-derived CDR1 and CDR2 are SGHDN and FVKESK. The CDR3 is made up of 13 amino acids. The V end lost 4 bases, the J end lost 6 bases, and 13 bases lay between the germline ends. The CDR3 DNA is TGTGCCAGCAGCCTTACTCTACGGGGCGAGCAGTACTTC. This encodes CASSLTLRGEQYF. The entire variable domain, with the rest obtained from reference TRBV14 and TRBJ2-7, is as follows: EAGVTQFPSHSVIEKGQTVTLRCDPISGHDNLYWYRRVMGKEIKFLLHFVKESKQDESGMPNNRFLAERTGGTYSTLKVQPAELEDSGVYFCASSLTLRGEQYFGPGTRLTVT.

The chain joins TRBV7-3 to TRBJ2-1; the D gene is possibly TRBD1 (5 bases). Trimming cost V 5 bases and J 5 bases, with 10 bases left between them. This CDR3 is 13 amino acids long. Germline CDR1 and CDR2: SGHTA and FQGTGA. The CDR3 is CASSTQGNNEQFF. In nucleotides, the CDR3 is TGTGCCAGCAGCACTCAGGGTAACAATGAGCAGTTCTTC.

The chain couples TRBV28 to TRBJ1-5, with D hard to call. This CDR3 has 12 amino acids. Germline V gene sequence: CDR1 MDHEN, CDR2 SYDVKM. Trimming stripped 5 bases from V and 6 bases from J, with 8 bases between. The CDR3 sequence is CASSRLPQPQHF. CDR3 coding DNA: TGTGCCAGCAGTCGGTTGCCTCAGCCCCAGCATTTT.

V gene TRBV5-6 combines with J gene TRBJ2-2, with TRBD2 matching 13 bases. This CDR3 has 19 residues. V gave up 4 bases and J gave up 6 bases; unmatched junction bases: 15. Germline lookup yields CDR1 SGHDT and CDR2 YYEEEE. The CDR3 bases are TGTGCCAGCAGCCTCCGGACTAGCGGGAGAAACTCCCCGGCCGGGGAGCTGTTTTTT. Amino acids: CASSLRTSGRNSPAGELFF. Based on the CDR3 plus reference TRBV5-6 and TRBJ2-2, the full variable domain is DAGVTQSPTHLIKTRGQQVTLRCSPKSGHDTVSWYQQALGQGPQFIFQYYEEEERQRGNFPDRFSGHQFPNYSSELNVNALLLGDSALYLCASSLRTSGRNSPAGELFFGEGSRLTVL.

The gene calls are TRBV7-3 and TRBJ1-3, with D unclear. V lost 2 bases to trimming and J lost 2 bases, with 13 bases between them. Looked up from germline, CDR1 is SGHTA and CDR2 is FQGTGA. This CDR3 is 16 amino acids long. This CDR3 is CASSLLGPLTGNTIYF. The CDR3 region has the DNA TGTGCCAGCAGCTTACTAGGGCCTCTCACTGGAAACACCATATATTTT.

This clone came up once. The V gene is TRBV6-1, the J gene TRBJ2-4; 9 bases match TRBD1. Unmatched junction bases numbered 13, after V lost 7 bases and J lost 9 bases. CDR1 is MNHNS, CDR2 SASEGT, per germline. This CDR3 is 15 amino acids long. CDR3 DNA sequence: TGTGCCAGCATTACCCCCGGGACAGGGTACCCCATTCAGTACTTC. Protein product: CASITPGTGYPIQYF.

The CDR3 reads CASIPSPGRDRGTPLYEQYF. CDR3 DNA: TGTGCCAGCATCCCCTCTCCAGGCCGGGACAGGGGTACCCCCCTCTACGAGCAGTACTTC. The chain links TRBV28 to TRBJ2-7, with 10 positions matching TRBD1. The V gene end was trimmed by 7 bases and the J gene end by 3 bases; junction bases not matched to a gene: 24. The length of the CDR3 is 20 residues. Per the germline V gene, CDR1 is MDHEN and CDR2 is SYDVKM.

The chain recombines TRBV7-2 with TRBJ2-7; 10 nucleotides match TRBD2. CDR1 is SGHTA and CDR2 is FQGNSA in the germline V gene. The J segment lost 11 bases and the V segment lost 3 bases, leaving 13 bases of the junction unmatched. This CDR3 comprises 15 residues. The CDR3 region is CASSFRLGSGREEYF. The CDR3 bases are TGTGCCAGCAGCTTCCGCCTAGGGAGCGGGAGGGAGGAGTACTTC.

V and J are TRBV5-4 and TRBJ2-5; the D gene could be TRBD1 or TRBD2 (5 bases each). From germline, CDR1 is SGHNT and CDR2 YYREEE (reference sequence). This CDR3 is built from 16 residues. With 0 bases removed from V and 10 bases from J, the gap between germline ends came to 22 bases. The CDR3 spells CASSLVGDPDERGQYF. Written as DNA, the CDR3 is TGTGCCAGCAGCTTGGTAGGGGACCCGGATGAACGTGGCCAGTACTTC.